A selection of T cell receptor beta chains follows, all from one sample in a study of blood T cell repertoires in COVID-19. Profiling relied on immunoSEQ multiplex PCR, and the TCRdb table lists in-frame clones only, not all of them. The top ten clones hold approximately 2.7% of a sample with some 220,000 clones, approximately 90% of them seen once. The sequencing input was PBMCs or T cells enriched from blood (not recorded which). These TCRs come from a woman in her 30s who had recovered from COVID-19. CDR3s include the opening cysteine and the closing phenylalanine or tryptophan. The D gene is left open where the match is weak. Some rows mark clone size as missing; the rest say once, few, many or name a class of expanded clone.

clone_size	v_call	d_call	j_call	cdr3_nt	cdr3_aa
.	TRBV9	TRBD1	TRBJ2-1	TGTGCCAGCAGCGTAGAGCCAGGGGGCTTCGGTGAGCAGTTCTTC	CASSVEPGGFGEQFF
.	TRBV7-6	TRBD2	TRBJ2-1	TGTGCCAGCAGCTTAGCGATCGGACTAGCCGACGTCTACAATGAGCAGTTCTTC	CASSLAIGLADVYNEQFF
.	TRBV4-2	TRBD1	TRBJ1-4	TGTGCCAGCAGCCAAGATCCCGGACAGGGGGCTAATGAAAAACTGTTTTTT	CASSQDPGQGANEKLFF
.	TRBV18	.	TRBJ1-1	TGTGCCAGCTCAGGGCGACAGGACACTGAAGCTTTCTTT	CASSGRQDTEAFF
.	TRBV11-3	TRBD1	TRBJ2-1	TGTGCCAGCAGCTTAAGACAGGGTCGAAATGAGCAGTTCTTC	CASSLRQGRNEQFF
.	TRBV5-1	TRBD1	TRBJ2-6	TGCGCCAGCAGCTGGACAGGAATAAGCTCTGGGGCCAACGTCCTGACTTTC	CASSWTGISSGANVLTF
.	TRBV27	.	TRBJ1-6	TGTGCCAGCAGTCAATTAAGGGGGGGGGTCATCCACTTT	CASSQLRGGVIHF
.	TRBV19	TRBD1	TRBJ1-1	TGTGCCAGTAGTAAGGGGACAGGGGAAAGGAACACTGAAGCTTTCTTT	CASSKGTGERNTEAFF
.	TRBV29-1	.	TRBJ1-2	TGCAGCGCCGAGTATACAGGGTCCGGATATGGTGGCTACACCTTC	CSAEYTGSGYGGYTF
.	TRBV5-8	TRBD1	TRBJ2-2	TGTGCCAGCAGCGGGGACAGGGAGGGCAGCACCGGGGAGCTGTTTTTT	CASSGDREGSTGELFF
.	TRBV29-1	.	TRBJ1-1	TGCAGCGCCCAGGGTTCCATGAACACTGAAGCTTTCTTT	CSAQGSMNTEAFF
.	TRBV3-1/TRBV3-2	TRBD1	TRBJ2-5	TGTGCCAGCAGCCAAGCGATGACAGGGGGCAAGGAGACCCAGTACTTC	CASSQAMTGGKETQYF
few	TRBV7-2	.	TRBJ1-6	TGTGCCAGCAGCCCTACAGGACCGTATAATTCACCCCTCCACTTT	CASSPTGPYNSPLHF
.	TRBV10-3	.	TRBJ1-2	TGTGCCATCAGTGATGTTAGCAGACCAAACTATGGCTACACCTTC	CAISDVSRPNYGYTF
.	TRBV5-5	TRBD1	TRBJ1-5	TGTGCCAGCAGCTTGGCGCAGGGGGAGCAGCCCCAGCATTTT	CASSLAQGEQPQHF
once	TRBV9	TRBD1	TRBJ1-2	TGTGCCAGCAGCGTAGCGGGACAGGGGCGGCCCTATGGCTACACCTTC	CASSVAGQGRPYGYTF
.	TRBV2	.	TRBJ1-5	TGTGCCAGCGGCAGGGGCGATCAGCCCCAGCATTTT	CASGRGDQPQHF
.	TRBV6-1	TRBD2	TRBJ2-3	TGTGCCAGCAGTGGTTTAGGCGGGGGGGGAACAGATACGCAGTATTTT	CASSGLGGGGTDTQYF
.	TRBV4-1	TRBD1	TRBJ1-2	TGCGCCAGCAAAGGGGGAAACAGGGGACCCTATGGCTACACCTTC	CASKGGNRGPYGYTF
.	TRBV4-2	.	TRBJ1-2	TGTGCCAGCAGCCAAGGGACAACTTATGGCTACACCTTC	CASSQGTTYGYTF
.	TRBV6-5	.	TRBJ1-4	TGTGCCAGCAGGAGGTGGGAGGGTGAAAAACTGTTTTTT	CASRRWEGEKLFF
.	TRBV7-3	TRBD2	TRBJ2-3	TGTGCCAGCAGCTTAGAGGCGGGGGGGCCAGATACGCAGTATTTT	CASSLEAGGPDTQYF
.	TRBV7-2	.	TRBJ1-1	TGTGCCAGCAGCCCGGGGGGTGTTGGCCCAACTTTCTTT	CASSPGGVGPTFF
.	TRBV5-6	.	TRBJ1-2	TGTGCCAGCAGCTTACCCTTCTCGGTAGACTATGGCTACACCTTC	CASSLPFSVDYGYTF
few	TRBV10-3	.	TRBJ2-1	TGTGCCATCAGTGAGGTTGTCGGACTATACAATGAGCAGTTCTTC	CAISEVVGLYNEQFF
.	TRBV9	TRBD1	TRBJ1-3	TGTGCCAGCAGCGGAGGGACAGGGAGAAACACCATATATTTT	CASSGGTGRNTIYF
once	TRBV4-1	.	TRBJ2-7	TGCGCCAGCAGCCACCCTATAGGGGCGGCCTACGAGCAGTACTTC	CASSHPIGAAYEQYF
.	TRBV11-2	TRBD2	TRBJ2-1	TGTGCCAGCAGCTTTAGCGGGGTCCCTTACAATGAGCAGTTCTTC	CASSFSGVPYNEQFF
.	TRBV7-2	.	TRBJ2-2	TGTGCCAGCAGCTTAGCGGGCAGGTTCGCGAACACCGGGGAGCTGTTTTTT	CASSLAGRFANTGELFF
.	TRBV10-2	.	TRBJ1-5	TGCGCCAGCAGTGGAGGGCGAAATAGCAATCAGCCCCAGCATTTT	CASSGGRNSNQPQHF
.	TRBV3-1/TRBV3-2	.	TRBJ1-5	TGTGCCAGCAGCCCCCAGGGATGGCAGCCCCAGCATTTT	CASSPQGWQPQHF
few	TRBV15	.	TRBJ2-5	TGTGCCACCAGCAGAGGCGCCGAGACCCAGTACTTC	CATSRGAETQYF
.	TRBV2	TRBD1	TRBJ1-3	TGTGCCAGCAGTACCGGGACAGAAGGAAACACCATATATTTT	CASSTGTEGNTIYF
.	TRBV18	.	TRBJ1-3	TGTGCCAGCTCACTTACCCCAGGGGACTCTGGAAACACCATATATTTT	CASSLTPGDSGNTIYF
few	TRBV6-5	.	TRBJ2-3	TGTGCCAGCAGTAGAAATCGACAGGACACAGATACGCAGTATTTT	CASSRNRQDTDTQYF
.	TRBV11-1	.	TRBJ2-1	TGTGCCAGCAGCTTAAACAGGGTATTAAATGAGCAGTTCTTC	CASSLNRVLNEQFF
.	TRBV5-4	TRBD2	TRBJ2-3	TGTGCCAGCAGCCAAGCGGGGGATACGCAGTATTTT	CASSQAGDTQYF
once	TRBV7-2	TRBD2	TRBJ2-1	TGTGCCAGCAGCATACTAGCGGGGGAACACAATGAGCAGTTCTTC	CASSILAGEHNEQFF
.	TRBV5-5	.	TRBJ2-5	TGTGCCAGCAGCTCCTTACAGGCCCAAGAGACCCAGTACTTC	CASSSLQAQETQYF
.	TRBV21-1	.	TRBJ1-1	TGTGCCAGCAGCCCCGCTGAAGCTTTCTTT	CASSPAEAFF
.	TRBV6-5	.	TRBJ1-6	TGTGCCAGCAGCGTTACAGGGTCGGGTTCACCCCTCCACTTT	CASSVTGSGSPLHF
.	TRBV7-8	.	TRBJ1-1	TGTGCCAGCAGCTCTGGGGTCGGAGGGAGCACTGAAGCTTTCTTT	CASSSGVGGSTEAFF
once	TRBV10-3	.	TRBJ2-1	TGTGCCATCAGGGGCAACTACAATGAGCAGTTCTTC	CAIRGNYNEQFF
.	TRBV6-5	.	TRBJ1-5	TGTGCCAGCAGATTACTCCTTAATAGCAATCAGCCCCAGCATTTT	CASRLLLNSNQPQHF
.	TRBV18	.	TRBJ2-1	TGTGCCAGCTCACCAGTAAGTACTGCCTACAATGAGCAGTTCTTC	CASSPVSTAYNEQFF
.	TRBV4-3	.	TRBJ1-5	TGCGCCAGCAGCCCGGGGACCGGGGGTGATCAGCCCCAGCATTTT	CASSPGTGGDQPQHF
.	TRBV19	.	TRBJ1-1	TGTGCCAGTAGTATGGCCAGGGGTTCGAACACTGAAGCTTTCTTT	CASSMARGSNTEAFF
.	TRBV5-4	.	TRBJ1-2	TGTGCCAGCAGCTTCCTCGACGGGAGCTATGGCTACACCTTC	CASSFLDGSYGYTF
.	TRBV27	TRBD2	TRBJ2-5	TGTGCCAGCAGTTCATGGGGGGGAAAGGAGACCCAGTACTTC	CASSSWGGKETQYF
.	TRBV6-5	TRBD1	TRBJ1-3	TGTGCCAGCGGTAAGACAGGGATCGGAAACACCATATATTTT	CASGKTGIGNTIYF
.	TRBV2	TRBD1	TRBJ1-1	TGTGCAGCCCAAGTTTCGACAGGGGCCGTCGGCACTGAAGCTTTCTTT	CAAQVSTGAVGTEAFF
.	TRBV5-1	.	TRBJ1-1	TGCGCCAGCAGCCTGGGAGGTCGGGTAACCACTGAAGCTTTCTTT	CASSLGGRVTTEAFF
.	TRBV6-5	.	TRBJ2-7	TGTGCCAGCAGACAAGTACAGGGTTCCTACGAGCAGTACTTC	CASRQVQGSYEQYF
.	TRBV6-5	TRBD1	TRBJ1-1	TGTGCCAGCAGGACAGGGGGTAACACTGAAGCTTTCTTT	CASRTGGNTEAFF
.	TRBV18	.	TRBJ2-1	TGTGCCAGCTCACCGAGGAAGACAGACTACAATGAGCAGTTCTTC	CASSPRKTDYNEQFF
.	TRBV11-2	.	TRBJ2-5	TGTGCCAGCAGCTTTACGACTGGAGAGACCCAGTACTTC	CASSFTTGETQYF
.	TRBV19	.	TRBJ1-1	TGTGCCAGTAGTTGGGGGGTTGGAGCTGAAGCTTTCTTT	CASSWGVGAEAFF
.	TRBV6-5	.	TRBJ1-4	TGTGCCAGCAGTTCATCTAACAGGGAAAAACTGTTTTTT	CASSSSNREKLFF
once	TRBV13	.	TRBJ1-4	TGTGCCAGCAGCTTAGTAGGGGGTGAAAAACTGTTTTTT	CASSLVGGEKLFF
.	TRBV18	.	TRBJ2-4	TGTGCCAGCTCACCACGAGGCCGTGAAAACATTCAGTACTTC	CASSPRGRENIQYF